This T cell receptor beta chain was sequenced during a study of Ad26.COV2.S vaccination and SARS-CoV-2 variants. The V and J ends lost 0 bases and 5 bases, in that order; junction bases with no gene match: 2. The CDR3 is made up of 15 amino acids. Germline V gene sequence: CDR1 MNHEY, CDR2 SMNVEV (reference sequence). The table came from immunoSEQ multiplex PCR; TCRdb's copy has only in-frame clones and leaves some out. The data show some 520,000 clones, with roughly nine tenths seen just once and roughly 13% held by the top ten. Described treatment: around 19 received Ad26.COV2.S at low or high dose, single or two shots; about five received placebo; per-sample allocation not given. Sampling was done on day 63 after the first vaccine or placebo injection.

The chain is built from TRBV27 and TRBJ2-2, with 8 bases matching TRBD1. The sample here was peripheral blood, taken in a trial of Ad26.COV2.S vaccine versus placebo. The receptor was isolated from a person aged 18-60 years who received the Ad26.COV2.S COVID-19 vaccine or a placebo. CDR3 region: CASSLSGQGTGELFF. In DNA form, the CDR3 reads TGTGCCAGCAGTTTATCAGGACAGGGAACCGGGGAGCTGTTTTTT.